What follows are 17 T cell receptor beta chains derived from one specimen sequenced in a study of OX40 agonist ivuxolimab in advanced cancers. TCRdb's copy holds only in-frame clones and misses some; the assay was immunoSEQ multiplex PCR. The data hold some 95,000 clones, with around 92% observed a single time. The sample here was CD4+ or CD8+ T cells sorted from blood, taken in a trial of the OX40 agonist ivuxolimab. These receptors all come from an adult with an advanced solid tumor such as melanoma, head and neck, liver or kidney cancer.

The V call is TRBV10-3, the J call TRBJ2-1; 7 positions match TRBD1. CDR3 length equals 15 residues. J gave up 2 bases and V 3 bases, and 4 bases lay outside the gene matches. The germline gives CDR1 ENHRY, CDR2 SYGVKD. CDR3 in amino acids: CAISDKQGTYNEQFF. The CDR3 DNA sequence: TGTGCCATCAGTGACAAACAGGGGACCTACAATGAGCAGTTCTTC.

The rearrangement links TRBV19 to TRBJ2-1; D is uncertain. CDR3 length equals 13 residues. CDR1 and CDR2 (germline): LNHDA, SQIVND (reference sequence). V was clipped by 7 bases and J by 6 bases, with 13 bases between them. The CDR3 spells CASTATYSNEQFF. The CDR3 DNA is TGTGCCAGTACCGCGACTTACAGCAATGAGCAGTTCTTC.

This rearrangement joins TRBV9 to TRBJ1-1; D not resolved. The germline V gene has CDR1 SGDLS and CDR2 YYNGEE. The CDR3 has 14 amino acids. The V gene lost 0 bases and the J gene lost 6 bases, with 12 bases spanning the gap. This CDR3 is CASSVGTPSAEAFF. The DNA of the CDR3 is TGTGCCAGCAGCGTAGGGACCCCTAGCGCTGAAGCTTTCTTT.

The chain combines TRBV6-1 with TRBJ1-3; D unclear. This CDR3 comprises 14 residues. Trimming removed 7 bases at V and 4 bases at J, with 14 bases between. CDR1 and CDR2 from the germline V gene are MNHNS and SASEGT. In DNA, the CDR3 is TGTGCCAGCAAACCGGGATCTCAAGGAAACACCATATATTTT. This encodes CASKPGSQGNTIYF.

The CDR3 DNA is TGTGCCAGCAGCAAAGCTCCCAGGGAGGGAGATACGCAGTATTTT. Residues: CASSKAPREGDTQYF. This chain connects TRBV21-1 to TRBJ2-3; the table's D call of TRBD2 was not tested on the DNA. TRBV21-1 is a documented pseudogene. The CDR3 is 15 amino acids.

The V gene is TRBV14, the J gene TRBJ1-3, with no clear D. The germline gives CDR1 SGHDN, CDR2 FVKESK. This CDR3 has 16 residues. Trimming shortened V by 4 bases and J by 3 bases, and 16 bases separated the two germline ends. CDR3 sequence (DNA): TGTGCCAGCAGCCCACGATGGGTGGGAGGTGGAAACACCATATATTTT. This sequence encodes CASSPRWVGGGNTIYF.

The chain links TRBV29-1 to TRBJ1-1; the D gene is possibly TRBD1 (6 bases). Germline lookup yields CDR1 SQVTM and CDR2 ANQGSEA. Trimming shortened V by 1 base and J by 6 bases, and 18 bases separated the two germline ends. The CDR3 runs 15 residues. The DNA of the CDR3 is TGCAGCGTTGAAGGGCCTGGGGGGGGCTTGGCTGAAGCTTTCTTT. Protein sequence: CSVEGPGGGLAEAFF.

This chain connects TRBV9 to TRBJ2-1, with D unresolved. The CDR3 is made up of 16 amino acids. V was pared by 0 bases and J by 0 bases, with 10 bases between. Germline CDR1 and CDR2: SGDLS and YYNGEE. The CDR3 DNA is TGTGCCAGCAGCGTAGGGCAGGCGAGCTCCTACAATGAGCAGTTCTTC. It codes for CASSVGQASSYNEQFF.

The rearrangement joins TRBV5-1 to TRBJ1-1; D gene unclear. CDR1 SGHRS and CDR2 YFSETQ come from the germline V gene. The V end lost 0 bases, the J end lost 3 bases, and 3 bases lay between the germline ends. The CDR3 is 12 residues long. The CDR3, as DNA: TGCGCCAGCAGCTTGGGTGACACTGAAGCTTTCTTT. The encoded protein is CASSLGDTEAFF.

V and J are TRBV19 and TRBJ2-1; 7 positions match TRBD2. There are 17 residues in the CDR3. Germline V CDR1 and CDR2: LNHDA, SQIVND (reference sequence). The trim removed 2 bases at V and 9 bases at J, leaving 16 bases unmatched. The CDR3 here is CASSITSSGVGVSEQFF. The CDR3 region has the DNA TGTGCCAGTAGTATAACTTCTAGCGGAGTCGGAGTCAGTGAGCAGTTCTTC.

This rearrangement joins TRBV4-1 to TRBJ1-4; 9 positions match TRBD1. V was pared by 4 bases and J by 5 bases, with 2 bases of the junction left unmatched. The CDR3 spans 14 residues. Looked up from germline, CDR1 is MGHRA and CDR2 is YSYEKL. CDR3 bases: TGCGCCAGCAGCCCGGGACAGGGAAATGAAAAACTGTTTTTT. Residues: CASSPGQGNEKLFF.

DNA for the CDR3: TGTGCCAGCACCCAGGTTCAGGGGCAAGGAGAGACCCAGTACTTC. It yields the protein CASTQVQGQGETQYF. The chain combines TRBV11-2 with TRBJ2-5; a possible D gene is TRBD1 (6 bases). This CDR3 comprises 15 residues. Trimming took off 7 bases at V and 4 bases at J, with 19 bases between the two ends. Germline CDR1 SGHAT, CDR2 FQNNGV.

This chain links TRBV6-5 with TRBJ1-1; possibly TRBD1 for D (6 bases). CDR1 and CDR2 (germline): MNHEY, SVGAGI. The CDR3 extends over 16 amino acids. V lost 4 bases to trimming and J lost 1 base, with 16 bases between them. CDR3 amino acids: CASSSTNKGGNTEAFF. In DNA form, the CDR3 reads TGTGCCAGCAGTTCCACCAACAAAGGGGGGAACACTGAAGCTTTCTTT.

The chain links TRBV6-5 to TRBJ1-5; D ambiguous. Germline V gene sequence: CDR1 MNHEY, CDR2 SVGAGI. CDR3 length equals 14 residues. Deletions cut 6 bases from V and 7 bases from J, with 16 bases between. The CDR3 coding sequence is TGTGCCAGCAGGAATCGGACCAGCCAGCAGCCCCAGCATTTT. Protein sequence: CASRNRTSQQPQHF.

The chain links TRBV28 to TRBJ2-2; 8 nucleotides agree with TRBD1. The CDR3 is 15 residues long. Trimming cost V 5 bases and J 7 bases; bases outside gene matches: 9. Germline loops: CDR1 MDHEN, CDR2 SYDVKM. The CDR3 bases are TGTGCCAGCAGTGCCTCGGGACAGGCCAGCGGGGAGCTGTTTTTT. Amino acid sequence: CASSASGQASGELFF. Complete variable domain (other parts from reference TRBV28 and TRBJ2-2): DVKVTQSSRYLVKRTGEKVFLECVQDMDHENMFWYRQDPGLGLRLIYFSYDVKMKEKGDIPEGYSVSREKKERFSLILESASTNQTSMYLCASSASGQASGELFFGEGSRLTVL.

The chain is built from TRBV5-1 and TRBJ2-2; TRBD1 matches at 9 bases. CDR1 SGHRS and CDR2 YFSETQ come from the germline V gene. The CDR3 consists of 16 residues. V shed 4 bases, J shed 6 bases, and the junction held 10 bases outside the gene matches. CDR3 sequence: CASSIFSDRGAGELFF. CDR3 nucleotides: TGCGCCAGCAGCATCTTCTCGGACAGGGGCGCCGGGGAGCTGTTTTTT.

The gene calls are TRBV27 and TRBJ1-2; weak D call: TRBD1 (6 bases). Deletions cut 4 bases from V and 2 bases from J, with 8 bases between. CDR1 is MNHEY and CDR2 is SMNVEV in the germline V gene (reference sequence). This CDR3 has 13 amino acids. The CDR3 region has the DNA TGTGCCAGCAGTTCCGACAGGAACTATGGCTACACCTTC. This gives the protein CASSSDRNYGYTF.